Presented here are 28 T cell receptor beta chains from one specimen sequenced in a study of blood T cells in healthy people across ages (dated by TCRdb to about 2015). To prepare the library, 5' RACE was applied. The instrument given in TCRdb is Illumina HiSeq 2500. The second PCR ran for about 7 to 11 cycles and used a J-beta primer mix along with a sample-barcoded 5' primer. TCRdb applied fastp at Q25 and MiXCR to the public reads, then kept only in-frame beta chains. Records with the same CDR3 protein are collapsed into one entry carrying the most frequent genes and DNA. Counted in this sample were some 560,000 distinct CDR3 sequences; about 27% of them appeared once. Of the sample, approximately 3.3% is held by the ten largest clones. A further study also used this sample, focusing on T cells of mothers and their children.

Sequenced material: blood. Receptors originate from a boy aged 2 to 10 in good health.

V is TRBV5-1 and J is TRBJ2-3; TRBD1 might be the D (5 bases). The V gene's germline CDR1 is SGHRS and CDR2 YFSETQ. This CDR3 contains 16 residues. With 4 bases removed from V and 1 base from J, the gap between germline ends came to 16 bases. The CDR3: CASSLQGNRRTDTQYF. CDR3 DNA: TGCGCCAGCAGCCTCCAGGGTAATCGTCGCACAGATACGCAGTATTTT.

The V gene is TRBV7-9, the J gene TRBJ2-1; 10 bases align to TRBD2. The CDR3 has 17 residues. Germline CDR1 reads SEHNR; CDR2 reads FQNEAQ (reference sequence). V lost 4 bases to trimming and J lost 7 bases; unmatched junction nucleotides: 13. In DNA, the CDR3 is TGTGCCAGCAGCTCTAATCCCAGCGGGAGGGCCCGAAATGAGCAGTTCTTC. It is translated as CASSSNPSGRARNEQFF.

This chain links TRBV20-1 with TRBJ2-7; 11 positions match TRBD2. V lost 0 bases and J lost 4; bases outside the gene matches: 5. CDR1 DFQATT and CDR2 SNEGSKA come from the germline V gene (reference sequence). The CDR3 is made up of 15 amino acids. The DNA of the CDR3 is TGCAGTGCTAGAGATCTACTAGCGGGAGAATACGAGCAGTACTTC. This codes for CSARDLLAGEYEQYF.

In its sample, this clonotype was seen a few times. The chain is built from TRBV20-1 and TRBJ2-5, with 9 bases lining up with TRBD2. J gave up 2 bases and V 7 bases, and 8 bases lay outside the gene matches. Germline values: CDR1 DFQATT, CDR2 SNEGSKA (reference sequence). This CDR3 comprises 14 residues. Here the CDR3 DNA reads TGCAGTGTCCAGCGGGGGGCCCTACAAGAGACCCAGTACTTC. Protein: CSVQRGALQETQYF.

This chain links TRBV12-3 or TRBV12-4 with TRBJ2-7; 9 bases align to TRBD2. Trimming removed 5 bases from V and 5 bases from J; junction bases left unmatched: 19. This CDR3 has 18 amino acids. CDR3 nucleotide sequence: TGTGCCAGCAGTCTCCCTACAGGGGATCCTTTAGCGGGAGACGAGCAGTACTTC. Its protein is CASSLPTGDPLAGDEQYF.

This clonotype has more than one count but fewer than ten. CDR3 in amino acids: CASSSAARGGKNEQFF. The CDR3 coding sequence is TGCGCCAGCAGCTCCGCCGCGCGGGGGGGAAAAAATGAGCAGTTCTTC. The rearrangement uses TRBV5-1 and TRBJ2-1; 9 nucleotides line up with TRBD2. The trim removed 3 bases at V and 7 bases at J, leaving 11 bases unmatched. CDR3 length: 16 residues. Germline CDR1 reads SGHRS; CDR2 reads YFSETQ.

This clonotype was detected only a few times. This rearrangement joins TRBV27 to TRBJ2-5; 16 positions agree with TRBD2. Germline CDR1 MNHEY, CDR2 SMNVEV (reference sequence). The CDR3 runs to 18 residues. The V segment lost 5 bases and the J segment 5 bases; nucleotides outside the gene matches: 11. The CDR3 protein is CASSPGTSGRADLETQYF. The CDR3 DNA sequence: TGTGCCAGCAGTCCAGGGACTAGCGGGAGGGCCGATTTGGAGACCCAGTACTTC.

On this clonotype itself: One junction end does not reproduce the germline sequence, and a read error may be involved. The chain recombines TRBV10-1 with TRBJ2-3; D tentatively fits TRBD1 or TRBD2 (6 bases each). The CDR3 has 15 amino acids. Germline-derived CDR1 and CDR2 are WNHNN and SYGVQD (reference sequence). The CDR3: CASSESDGGTDTEYF. For the CDR3, the DNA is TGCGCCAGCAGTGAGTCGGACGGGGGCACAGATACGGAGTATTTT.

The chain has TRBV6-5 and TRBJ2-4; 9 positions match TRBD1. The CDR3 covers 16 residues. CDR1 and CDR2 (germline): MNHEY, SVGAGI. V shed 0 bases, J shed 0 bases, and the junction held 0 bases outside the gene matches. CDR3 loop: CASSYSGQGAKNIQYF. DNA of the CDR3: TGTGCCAGCAGTTACTCGGGACAGGGAGCCAAAAACATTCAGTACTTC.

This clonotype was observed a handful of times. The chain joins TRBV10-3 to TRBJ1-4; D unclear. The CDR3 extends over 13 amino acids. V lost 0 bases and J 8 bases, leaving 7 bases between the germline ends. Germline CDR1 ENHRY, CDR2 SYGVKD. The CDR3 DNA reads as TGTGCCATCAGTGAGTCCGGTTACGAAAAACTGTTTTTT. This sequence encodes CAISESGYEKLFF.

This clonotype was seen a few times. The chain has TRBV9 and TRBJ2-3; no firm D call. CDR3 length: 16 residues. Germline CDR1 is SGDLS and CDR2 is YYNGEE. With 4 bases removed from V and 0 bases from J, the gap between germline ends came to 15 bases. The CDR3 here is CASSPLSATSTDTQYF. CDR3 DNA: TGTGCCAGCAGCCCGTTAAGCGCGACTAGCACAGATACGCAGTATTTT. Combining the CDR3 with reference TRBV9 and TRBJ2-3 gives the whole variable domain DSGVTQTPKHLITATGQRVTLRCSPRSGDLSVYWYQQSLDQGLQFLIQYYNGEERAKGNILERFSAQQFPDLHSELNLSSLELGDSALYFCASSPLSATSTDTQYFGPGTRLTVL.

There are a few counts of this clonotype. The gene calls are TRBV9 and TRBJ1-2; D is possibly TRBD1 (5 bases). In germline, CDR1 is SGDLS, CDR2 YYNGEE. The V and J ends lost 2 bases and 4 bases respectively, with 9 bases between them. The CDR3 contains 13 residues. The CDR3 region is CASSVGAGYGYTF. DNA for the CDR3: TGTGCCAGCAGCGTCGGGGCTGGCTATGGCTACACCTTC.

This clonotype was counted a few times. This chain uses TRBV30 with TRBJ1-1; D is uncertain. CDR1 is GTSNPN and CDR2 is SVGIG in the germline V gene (reference sequence). There are 14 residues in the CDR3. Trimming removed 0 bases from V and 1 base from J, with 9 bases in between. Here the CDR3 DNA reads TGTGCCTGGAGTGTATTCTGGGAGAACACTGAAGCTTTCTTT. Amino acids: CAWSVFWENTEAFF.

A few counts support this clonotype. The chain joins TRBV9 to TRBJ1-2; no clear D gene. The length of the CDR3 is 14 residues. The V end lost 0 bases, the J end lost 5 bases, and 11 bases lay between the germline ends. Germline V CDR1 and CDR2: SGDLS, YYNGEE. The CDR3 bases are TGTGCCAGCAGCGTAGGCGCAGGCCATTATGGCTACACCTTC. Translating it yields CASSVGAGHYGYTF. Supplemented by reference TRBV9 and TRBJ1-2, the full variable domain reads DSGVTQTPKHLITATGQRVTLRCSPRSGDLSVYWYQQSLDQGLQFLIQYYNGEERAKGNILERFSAQQFPDLHSELNLSSLELGDSALYFCASSVGAGHYGYTFGSGTRLTVV.

This chain uses TRBV7-9 with TRBJ2-3; D could derive from TRBD1 or TRBD2 (5 bases each). V lost 4 bases and J lost 0, with 11 bases in between. The CDR3 loop spans 15 amino acids. Germline loops: CDR1 SEHNR, CDR2 FQNEAQ (reference sequence). Here the CDR3 DNA reads TGTGCCAGCAGCTCTCCGGGACGTAGCACAGATACGCAGTATTTT. It specifies CASSSPGRSTDTQYF.

The rearrangement joins TRBV27 to TRBJ2-4; 15 bases are a match to TRBD2. The length of the CDR3 is 18 residues. Germline CDR1 MNHEY, CDR2 SMNVEV (reference sequence). With V trimmed by 5 bases and J by 6 bases, 11 bases remained unmatched. CDR3 region: CASSTRTSGRGIANIQYF. In DNA, the CDR3 is TGTGCCAGCAGTACCCGGACTAGCGGGAGGGGTATAGCAAACATTCAGTACTTC.

V is TRBV29-1 and J is TRBJ1-3; TRBD1 might be the D (6 bases). Germline V lookup: CDR1 SQVTM, CDR2 ANQGSEA. V lost 4 bases to trimming and J lost 0 bases, with 16 bases between them. The CDR3 has 16 residues. The DNA of the CDR3 is TGCAGCGTTGCGCGGGGAGGGGGACCCTCTGGAAACACCATATATTTT. Translation gives CSVARGGGPSGNTIYF.

V is TRBV5-4 and J is TRBJ1-2; D uncertain. The CDR3 totals 12 residues. Between the trimmed V and J ends, which lost 3 bases and 4 bases, there was a span of 7 bases. Germline V gives CDR1 SGHNT, CDR2 YYREEE (reference sequence). The CDR3 DNA is TGTGCCAGCAGCTCCCAGAGCTATGGCTACACCTTC. As protein: CASSSQSYGYTF.

This clonotype was observed a few times. The gene calls are TRBV20-1 and TRBJ1-1, with TRBD1 matching over 7 bases. The J segment lost 0 bases and the V segment lost 6 bases, leaving 7 bases of the junction unmatched. This CDR3 has 14 residues. The germline V gene has CDR1 DFQATT and CDR2 SNEGSKA (reference sequence). The CDR3 sequence: CSAKDRDLNTEAFF. The CDR3 DNA reads TGCAGTGCCAAAGACAGGGACCTGAACACTGAAGCTTTCTTT.

This chain links TRBV12-3 or TRBV12-4 with TRBJ2-3; D unclear. The ends were cut back, 3 bases at V and 5 bases at J, with 12 bases in the middle. CDR3 size: 14 residues. Here the CDR3 reads CASSLRVGGDTQYF. CDR3 nucleotide sequence: TGTGCCAGCAGTTTGCGCGTGGGTGGAGATACGCAGTATTTT.

This clonotype came up a few times. CDR3 sequence reads: CASSPSLRTSGRQETQYF. The CDR3, as DNA: TGTGCCAGCAGCCCCTCCTTAAGGACTAGCGGGAGGCAAGAGACCCAGTACTTC. The V gene is TRBV3-1, the J gene TRBJ2-5, with TRBD2 matching over 14 bases. The CDR3 length is 18 residues. J lost 2 bases, V lost 4 bases, and 9 bases had no gene match. Germline values: CDR1 LGHDT, CDR2 YNNKEL (reference sequence).

This clonotype showed up just a few times. The V call is TRBV6-5, the J call TRBJ2-3; D unclear. The germline V gene has CDR1 MNHEY and CDR2 SVGAGI. The V end lost 6 bases, the J end lost 4 bases, and 11 bases lay between the germline ends. CDR3 length equals 13 residues. CDR3: CASRRVRADTQYF. CDR3 nucleotide sequence: TGTGCCAGCAGGCGTGTGAGAGCAGATACGCAGTATTTT.

The chain couples TRBV4-2 to TRBJ1-4; D possibly corresponds to TRBD1 (6 bases). The germline V and J ends were trimmed by 5 bases and 7 bases, with 20 bases remaining between them. CDR1 LGHNA and CDR2 YNFKEQ come from the germline V gene. This CDR3 has 16 amino acids. The CDR3: CASSLALTGTGEKLFF. The CDR3 nucleotides are TGTGCCAGCAGCTTAGCACTTACAGGGACGGGTGAAAAACTGTTTTTT.

The chain carries TRBV4-3 and TRBJ2-5, with TRBD1 matching 7 bases. Unmatched junction bases numbered 9, after V lost 0 bases and J lost 5 bases. The germline CDR1 and CDR2 sequences are LGHNA and YSLEER. The CDR3 consists of 16 residues. The DNA of the CDR3 is TGCGCCAGCAGCCAAGATTTGAGGGGGCTCGGGGAGACCCAGTACTTC. Protein sequence: CASSQDLRGLGETQYF.

This clonotype was detected only a few times. This sequence joins TRBV5-8 and TRBJ1-2, with 9 bases identical to TRBD1. From germline, CDR1 is SGHTS and CDR2 YDEGEE. The CDR3 sequence is 14 residues long. V shed 5 bases, J shed 1 base, and the junction held 3 bases outside the gene matches. CDR3 in DNA: TGTGCCAGCAGGCGGGACAGGGTTAACTATGGCTACACCTTC. Translation gives CASRRDRVNYGYTF. The full variable domain, its missing parts supplied by reference TRBV5-8 and TRBJ1-2, is EAGVTQSPTHLIKTRGQQATLRCSPISGHTSVYWYQQALGLGLQFLLWYDEGEERNRGNFPPRFSGRQFPNYSSELNVNALELEDSALYLCASRRDRVNYGYTFGSGTRLTVV.

The chain couples TRBV7-6 to TRBJ2-5; the match to TRBD2 covers 9 bases. The J call may be mistaken, given a closer DNA end match to TRBJ2-7. Germline loops: CDR1 SGHVS, CDR2 FNYEAQ. The CDR3 covers 16 residues. Here the CDR3 DNA reads TGTGCCAGCAGCTTAGGATTAGCGGGAGAGTCCTACGAGCAGTACTTC. Residues: CASSLGLAGESYEQYF.

This clonotype was recorded a few times. The chain uses TRBV6-2 or TRBV6-3 and TRBJ2-3, with TRBD2 matching over 7 bases. Trimming took 6 bases from V and 6 from J; bases not matched to a gene: 12. This CDR3 has 15 residues. CDR1 and CDR2 from the germline V gene are MNHEY and SVGEGT. CDR3: CASSRASGGPDTQYF. Written as DNA, the CDR3 is TGTGCCAGCAGCCGTGCTAGCGGAGGCCCGGATACGCAGTATTTT.

The chain links TRBV29-1 to TRBJ2-7, with TRBD2 matching 10 bases. The CDR3 extends over 15 amino acids. CDR1 is SQVTM and CDR2 is ANQGSEA in the germline V gene. V lost 6 bases and J lost 0; bases outside the gene matches: 8. The CDR3 here is CSVVGTSESSYEQYF. For the CDR3, the DNA is TGCAGCGTCGTAGGGACTAGCGAAAGCTCCTACGAGCAGTACTTC.